The rows below give T cell receptor beta chains drawn from one sample of a study of blood T cells in healthy people across ages. MiXCR, applied by TCRdb to the 5' RACE reads, yields one record per CDR3 protein. The sample includes 600,000 to 900,000 distinct CDR3 sequences, more than 25% of them seen just once. The same sample was also studied in work on T cells of mothers and their children.

What was sequenced was blood. All receptors derive from a boy under 18 in good health. The conserved cysteine and the conserved F or W are not part of the CDR3 here. A D gene is named only where the DNA matches it firmly.

- | TRBV3-1 | ASSRQSDPQYEQY
- | TRBV20-1 | SATDSQVRYGYT
- | TRBV5-1 | ASSLESRRTGELF
- | TRBV9 | ASSAQVGSYNEQF
- | TRBV6-6 | ASSYEGLTDTQY
- | TRBV29-1 | SVEGGGAHAGTQY
- | TRBV6-5 | ASTPRPHSYEQY
- | TRBV29-1 | SVEDQGSTEAS
- | TRBV18 | ASSPVNRDQNNEQF
TRBD1 | TRBV11-2 | ASSNQPTGKGNNEQF
TRBD1 | TRBV9 | ASSFRTGGGPGELF
- | TRBV6-1 | ASVRETQY
- | TRBV4-1 | ASSPQLGAGANVLT
- | TRBV6-2/TRBV6-3 | ASRTGTPPEKLF
- | TRBV6-5 | ASSRKTVFQETQY
- | TRBV18 | ASSPPQQETQY
- | TRBV20-1 | SANPIETQY
TRBD2 | TRBV7-7 | ASSLGPSGQETQY
- | TRBV11-2 | ASSPGGTTYNEQF
TRBD2 | TRBV6-2/TRBV6-3 | ASSGLAGEQY
TRBD1 | TRBV28 | ASSLTGQGPSPLH
- | TRBV27 | ASSKRLGYEKLF
- | TRBV6-5 | ASQLKQGWGNTEAF
- | TRBV7-3 | ASSFPGPPADTQY
- | TRBV12-3/TRBV12-4 | ASSLTHNSNYGYT
TRBD2 | TRBV12-3/TRBV12-4 | ASSQASGGQNEQF
TRBD2 | TRBV9 | ASSGRLAGHTDTQY
- | TRBV20-1 | SARSGFDYEQY
TRBD1 | TRBV19 | ASGTGRQETQY
TRBD1 | TRBV30 | AWRGGQGALSGELF
- | TRBV12-5 | ASGPIGPYEQY
- | TRBV7-2 | ASSLAADLYQETQY
- | TRBV19 | ASQGPEIEAKNIQY
- | TRBV29-1 | SVDTGSGQPQH
- | TRBV5-5 | ASSLGSLEGQY
- | TRBV7-3 | ASSPGVNYGYT
- | TRBV19 | ASRAWDGYEQY
- | TRBV24-1 | ATSDFGTDYNEQF
- | TRBV4-1 | ASSQVRPGLYSAF
- | TRBV4-2 | ASSPASDRYNEQF
TRBD1 | TRBV2 | ASSADRAGANVLT
TRBD1 | TRBV11-2 | ASSSYRGRGETQY
TRBD2 | TRBV24-1 | ATSDRTSDTDTQY
- | TRBV4-1 | ASSPQVRYNSPLH